This T cell receptor (beta chain) is drawn from a study of blood T cells in healthy people across ages. As concerns this clonotype: What it binds is unknown.

The germline V gene has CDR1 SEHNR and CDR2 FQNEAQ (reference sequence). The CDR3 has 14 residues. Trimming took off 3 bases at V and 8 bases at J, with 13 bases between the two ends. Points from the study as a whole: Strongly correlated with naive T cell percentage was TCR beta diversity.

Primers used in a second PCR of roughly 6 to 11 cycles were a sample-barcoded 5' primer and a J-beta primer mix. Any given sample supplied a minimum of 2.5 million CDR3-containing paired-end reads. TCRdb ran MiXCR on the 5' RACE reads and lists one entry per CDR3 protein. The repertoire has 700,000 to 1,000,000 distinct CDR3 sequences, around 43% of them found once; the top ten carry roughly 18%. The origin of this receptor is a man aged 60 to 69 in good health. The sample was blood. The genes are TRBV7-9 and TRBJ1-4; unclear D gene. The chain's CDR3 is CASSFHGLVEKLFF. In nucleotides, the CDR3 is TGTGCCAGCAGCTTTCATGGGTTAGTGGAAAAACTGTTTTTT.